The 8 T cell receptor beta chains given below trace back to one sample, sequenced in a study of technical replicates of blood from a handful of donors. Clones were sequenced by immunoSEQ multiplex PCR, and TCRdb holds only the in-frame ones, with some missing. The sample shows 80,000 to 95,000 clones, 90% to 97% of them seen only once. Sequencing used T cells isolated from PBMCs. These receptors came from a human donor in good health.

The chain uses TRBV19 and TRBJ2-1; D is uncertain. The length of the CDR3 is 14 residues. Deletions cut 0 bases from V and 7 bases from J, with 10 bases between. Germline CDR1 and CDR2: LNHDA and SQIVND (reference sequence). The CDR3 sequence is CASSIEVTENEQFF. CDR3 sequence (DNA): TGTGCCAGTAGTATAGAGGTAACAGAGAATGAGCAGTTCTTC.

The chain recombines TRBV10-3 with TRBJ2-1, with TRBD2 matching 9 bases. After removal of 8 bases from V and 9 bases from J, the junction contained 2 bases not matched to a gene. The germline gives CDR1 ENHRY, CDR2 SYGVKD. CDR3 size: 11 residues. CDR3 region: CAIGTSSEQFF. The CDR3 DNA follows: TGTGCCATCGGGACTAGCAGTGAGCAGTTCTTC.

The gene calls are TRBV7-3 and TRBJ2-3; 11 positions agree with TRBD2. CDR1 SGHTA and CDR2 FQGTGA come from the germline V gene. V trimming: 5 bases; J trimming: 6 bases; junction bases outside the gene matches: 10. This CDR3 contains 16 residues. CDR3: CASSPASGRSSDTQYF. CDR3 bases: TGTGCCAGCAGCCCAGCTAGCGGGAGGTCTTCTGATACGCAGTATTTT. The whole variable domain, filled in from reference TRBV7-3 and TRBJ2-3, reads GAGVSQTPSNKVTEKGKYVELRCDPISGHTALYWYRQSLGQGPEFLIYFQGTGAADDSGLPNDRFFAVRPEGSVSTLKIQRTERGDSAVYLCASSPASGRSSDTQYFGPGTRLTVL.

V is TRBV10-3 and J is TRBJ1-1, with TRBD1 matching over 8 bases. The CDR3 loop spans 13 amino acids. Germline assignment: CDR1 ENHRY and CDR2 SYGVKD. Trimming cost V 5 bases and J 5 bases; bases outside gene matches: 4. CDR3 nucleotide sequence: TGTGCCATCAGTATAGACAGGGGTACTGAAGCTTTCTTT. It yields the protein CAISIDRGTEAFF.

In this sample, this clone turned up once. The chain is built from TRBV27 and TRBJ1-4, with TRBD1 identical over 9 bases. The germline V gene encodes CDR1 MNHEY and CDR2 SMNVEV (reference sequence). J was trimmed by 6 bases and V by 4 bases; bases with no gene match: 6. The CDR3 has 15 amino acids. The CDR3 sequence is CASSYTTGGDEKLFF. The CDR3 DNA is TGTGCCAGCAGTTACACGACAGGGGGGGATGAAAAACTGTTTTTT.

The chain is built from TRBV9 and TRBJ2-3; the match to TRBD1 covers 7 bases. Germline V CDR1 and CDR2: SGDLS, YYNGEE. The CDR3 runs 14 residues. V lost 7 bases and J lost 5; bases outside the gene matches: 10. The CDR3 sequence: CASQTDRTGDTQYF. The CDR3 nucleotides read TGTGCCAGCCAAACGGACAGGACAGGAGATACGCAGTATTTT.

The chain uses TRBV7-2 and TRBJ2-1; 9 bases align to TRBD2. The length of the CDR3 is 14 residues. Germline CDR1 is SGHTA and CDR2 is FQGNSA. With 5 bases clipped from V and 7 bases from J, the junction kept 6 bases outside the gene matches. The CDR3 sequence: CASSEPGLANEQFF. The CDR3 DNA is TGTGCCAGCAGCGAACCGGGACTAGCAAATGAGCAGTTCTTC.

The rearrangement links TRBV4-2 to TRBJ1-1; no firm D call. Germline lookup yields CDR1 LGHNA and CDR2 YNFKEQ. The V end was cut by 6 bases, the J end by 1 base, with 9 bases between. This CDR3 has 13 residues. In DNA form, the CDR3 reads TGTGCCAGCAGTTATGCAGGGAACACTGAAGCTTTCTTT. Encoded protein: CASSYAGNTEAFF.